This T cell receptor (beta chain) was observed in a study of T cell responses to AZD1222 COVID-19 vaccine (dated by TCRdb to 2020 to 2023). Looking at the study overall: A total of just over 230 trial participants underwent TCR sequencing, of whom about 210 received two doses of AZD1222 and roughly 25 received two doses of the MenACWY control vaccine. Trial participants were enrolled into age subgroups of 18-55, 56-69 and 70-plus years, which contained around 150, 29 and 61 TCR-sequenced participants, respectively. Overall study results and their limits: Spike-specific TCR breadth and depth rose significantly after two AZD1222 doses compared with day 0 and with MenACWY recipients. Most participants were white British and females outnumbered males, and the authors suggested that clonal diversity may have been underestimated. The 56-69-year group was small, and its depth increase did not reach significance, likely because of low power. Vaccine-associated CD4 TCRs spanned the whole spike protein, with dominant responses in regions 160-218 and 743-854. Reportedly, close to half of the unique spike-specific TCRs recognized epitopes lying outside the regions that are mutated in the B.1.351 and B.1.1.7 variants. Because no day 14 peak-response samples were available, repertoires were characterized only after the peak T cell response. Conclusions about previously exposed vaccinees were limited because only 5 or 6 AZD1222 recipients were SARS-CoV-2 seropositive at baseline.

As to this clone: Which antigen it targets is not known. No qualities accompany the bases; no much larger clone lies one base away.

The time point label, as the study defines it: about 28 days (+/-7) after the second vaccine dose. AZD1222 recipients with second doses at about 4 weeks or about 12 weeks were pooled, because spike-specific TCR depth and breadth did not differ between schedules. Vaccinee samples came from UK trials COV001 and COV002, including a single-blind randomized controlled phase 2/3 trial of AZD1222 (ChAdOx1 nCoV-19) in healthy adults. For TCRbeta chain sequencing, PBMC samples were collected from trial participants at day 0 and at day 28 after the second dose. The CDR3 regions of human TCRbeta chains were analyzed by immunosequencing. The original pipeline was this. Repertoire TCRs were checked for matches against a reference library of SARS-CoV-2-specific TCRs that had been generated using the MIRA antigen-specificity platform. Breadth meant the fraction of unique TCRs that were SARS-CoV-2-associated, whereas depth meant the fraction of total T cells that were SARS-CoV-2-associated. Using the MIRA data, each spike-specific TCR was assigned both to the spike region to which the TCR was reactive and to a CD4 or CD8 class. Log10-transformed breadth and depth values were compared by one-way ANOVA with Sidak's multiple comparisons tests. TCRdb stores this immuneACCESS table with in-frame sequences only. Part of the clones is absent; in the studies checked, under half of the shortfall reflects unresolved V genes, and no reason is known for the rest. V and J calls plus clone size are reproduced from that table; the DNA served to infer D and trimming. The sample profile shows 250,000 to 300,000 clones; about 94% of them were found once. The ten largest clones take up around 0.58% of the sample.

There are 16 amino acids in the CDR3, from cysteine to phenylalanine inclusive. Only the CDR3 DNA stays, 48 bases, in frame from base 1. Trimming costs V 3 bases and J 0 bases, and their ends lie 15 bases apart. In the germline V gene, CDR1 corresponds to SGHTA and CDR2 to FQGNSA. This chain joins TRBV7-2 to TRBJ2-7; a weak D assignment points to TRBD2 (5 bases agree). The source is an adult who received the AZD1222 COVID-19 vaccine. The sequenced sample was peripheral blood, obtained 28 days after the second AZD1222 dose. The CDR3 amino acid sequence is: CASSFQTGVPSYEQYF. The DNA sequence is given as TGTGCCAGCAGCTTTCAGACCGGGGTACCCTCCTACGAGCAGTACTTC.